These 26 T cell receptor beta chains came from one sample sequenced in a study of brain T cells in children with intractable seizures. Time point noted: blood from clinic visit 5 months post-surgery; TSC patient then seizure free. TCRdb's table, derived via immunoSEQ multiplex PCR, lists solely in-frame clones and lacks some. Seen here are about 320,000 clones, approximately 93% observed once, and the top ten hold around 6%. The source was peripheral blood, collected approximately 5 months after surgery. Source of these receptors: a boy under three years old with tuberous sclerosis and intractable seizures.

CDR3: CASSPNRRYDGEQFF. The CDR3 DNA sequence: TGTGCCAGCTCACCGAATAGAAGATATGACGGTGAGCAGTTCTTC. V and J are TRBV18 and TRBJ2-1; no clear D gene. This CDR3 is 15 amino acids long. The V gene lost 3 bases and the J gene lost 9 bases, with 18 bases spanning the gap. From germline, CDR1 is KGHSH and CDR2 LQKENI.

This chain joins TRBV19 and TRBJ2-3; perhaps D is TRBD1 or TRBD2 (6 bases each). V was trimmed by 1 base and J by 5 bases, leaving 13 bases between them. CDR3 length equals 15 residues. Looked up from germline, CDR1 is LNHDA and CDR2 is SQIVND (reference sequence). CDR3 sequence: CASSIGSKGGDTQYF. The CDR3 DNA reads as TGTGCCAGTAGTATAGGAAGCAAGGGGGGAGATACGCAGTATTTT.

The chain carries TRBV19 and TRBJ1-6; no definite D call. Germline CDR1 reads LNHDA; CDR2 reads SQIVND (reference sequence). Trimming stripped 1 base from V and 8 bases from J, with 18 bases between. This CDR3 region has 17 residues. Here the CDR3 DNA reads TGTGCCAGTAGTATAGTCCTAAGCCTGCTCTGGGATTCACCCCTCCACTTT. This codes for CASSIVLSLLWDSPLHF.

This chain connects TRBV10-3 to TRBJ2-3; 8 bases agree with TRBD1. Per germline, CDR1 ENHRY and CDR2 SYGVKD. CDR3 length equals 14 residues. The J segment lost 0 bases and the V segment lost 8 bases, leaving 4 bases of the junction unmatched. CDR3 sequence: CAIGDRGSTDTQYF. The CDR3 DNA reads TGTGCCATCGGCGACAGGGGAAGCACAGATACGCAGTATTTT.

The chain combines TRBV7-3 with TRBJ1-2; D gene uncertain. The V gene lost 2 bases and the J gene lost 0 bases, with 7 bases spanning the gap. The CDR3 covers 14 residues. CDR1 and CDR2 from the germline V gene are SGHTA and FQGTGA. The CDR3 loop is CASSLGPSNYGYTF. The CDR3 DNA follows: TGTGCCAGCAGCTTAGGTCCTTCTAACTATGGCTACACCTTC.

The genes are TRBV3-1 (or the pseudogene TRBV3-2) and TRBJ2-6; 11 bases are a match to TRBD1. Germline V gene lookup returns CDR1 LGHDT and CDR2 YNNKEL (reference sequence). J gave up 2 bases and V 4 bases, and 10 bases lay outside the gene matches. This CDR3 is 19 amino acids long. CDR3 sequence reads: CASSPTQPGQGAGANVLTF. The DNA of the CDR3 is TGTGCCAGCAGCCCGACCCAACCGGGACAGGGGGCTGGGGCCAACGTCCTGACTTTC.

This sequence joins TRBV5-6 and TRBJ1-6; no clear D. CDR1 and CDR2 from the germline V gene are SGHDT and YYEEEE. The CDR3 extends over 15 amino acids. Trimming stripped 0 bases from V and 0 bases from J, with 4 bases between. CDR3: CASSLEGSYNSPLHF. CDR3 in DNA: TGTGCCAGCAGCTTGGAGGGCTCCTATAATTCACCCCTCCACTTT. The entire variable domain, with the rest obtained from reference TRBV5-6 and TRBJ1-6, is as follows: DAGVTQSPTHLIKTRGQQVTLRCSPKSGHDTVSWYQQALGQGPQFIFQYYEEEERQRGNFPDRFSGHQFPNYSSELNVNALLLGDSALYLCASSLEGSYNSPLHFGNGTRLTVT.

V and J are TRBV3-1 (or the pseudogene TRBV3-2) and TRBJ1-1; D not certain. Germline V CDR1 and CDR2: LGHDT, YNNKEL (reference sequence). Trimming took off 0 bases at V and 4 bases at J, with 15 bases between the two ends. The length of the CDR3 is 16 residues. DNA of the CDR3: TGTGCCAGCAGCCAAGATTTGGGCGCCTGGGGCACTGAAGCTTTCTTT. This gives the protein CASSQDLGAWGTEAFF.

The chain employs TRBV12-3 or TRBV12-4 and TRBJ2-5, with D hard to call. The CDR3 extends over 13 amino acids. Trimming removed 4 bases from V and 4 bases from J, with 10 bases in between. The CDR3: CASSSGVGETQYF. In DNA form, the CDR3 reads TGTGCCAGCAGTTCGGGCGTCGGAGAGACCCAGTACTTC.

The rearrangement joins TRBV9 to TRBJ2-6; D uncertain. Trimming stripped 0 bases from V and 0 bases from J, with 7 bases between. The CDR3 runs 16 residues. Germline V gene sequence: CDR1 SGDLS, CDR2 YYNGEE. In DNA form, the CDR3 reads TGTGCCAGCAGCGTAGGTGAAAGCTCTGGGGCCAACGTCCTGACTTTC. This encodes CASSVGESSGANVLTF. The full variable domain, with the rest looked up from reference TRBV9 and TRBJ2-6, is DSGVTQTPKHLITATGQRVTLRCSPRSGDLSVYWYQQSLDQGLQFLIQYYNGEERAKGNILERFSAQQFPDLHSELNLSSLELGDSALYFCASSVGESSGANVLTFGAGSRLTVL.

The CDR3 region has the DNA TGTGCCTGGGGCGACAGTTTATACACTGAAGCTTTCTTT. Amino acid sequence: CAWGDSLYTEAFF. V and J are TRBV30 and TRBJ1-1, with a weak D call TRBD1 (5 bases). Trimming took 5 bases from V and 3 from J, leaving 13 bases between them. Per germline, CDR1 GTSNPN and CDR2 SVGIG (reference sequence). This CDR3 is built from 13 residues.

The CDR3: CASRGQGADTQYF. CDR3 sequence (DNA): TGTGCCAGCAGGGGACAGGGGGCAGATACGCAGTATTTT. The chain couples TRBV2 to TRBJ2-3; 11 bases fit TRBD1. The CDR3 length is 13 residues. Germline V CDR1 and CDR2: SNHLY, FYNNEI. The ends lost 6 bases at V and 4 bases at J; junction bases unmatched: 0. The entire variable domain, with the rest obtained from reference TRBV2 and TRBJ2-3, is as follows: EPEVTQTPSHQVTQMGQEVILRCVPISNHLYFYWYRQILGQKVEFLVSFYNNEISEKSEIFDDQFSVERPDGSNFTLKIRSTKLEDSAMYFCASRGQGADTQYFGPGTRLTVL.

The genes are TRBV28 and TRBJ2-7; no definite D call. This CDR3 has 13 residues. Between the trimmed V and J ends, which lost 5 bases and 7 bases, there was a span of 15 bases. Germline-derived CDR1 and CDR2 are MDHEN and SYDVKM. The DNA for the CDR3 is TGTGCCAGCAGTCGCCCCTCTAACTGGGAGCAGTACTTC. Translated, it gives CASSRPSNWEQYF.

This chain connects TRBV7-8 to TRBJ2-7; D might be TRBD1 or TRBD2, each matching 6 bases. CDR3 length: 17 residues. Trimming took 0 bases from V and 5 from J, leaving 20 bases between them. Per the germline V gene, CDR1 is SGHVS and CDR2 is FQNEAQ. This chain's CDR3 is CASSLAGQRLRENEQYF. CDR3 in DNA: TGTGCCAGCAGCTTAGCTGGACAGCGCCTTCGGGAGAACGAGCAGTACTTC.

A note on this clone: Relative to the germline gene, one junction end is altered; a read error may explain this. The CDR3 bases are TGTGCTAGCAGCTTTCTCGGACATGACCAAGAGACCCAGTACTTC. Its protein is CASSFLGHDQETQYF. The rearrangement joins TRBV7-7 to TRBJ2-5, with TRBD1 as a possible D gene (5 bases). The CDR3 runs to 15 residues. Germline assignment: CDR1 SSHAT and CDR2 FNYEAQ (reference sequence).

The V call is TRBV5-1, the J call TRBJ1-6; no reliable D call. This CDR3 comprises 15 residues. Trimming took 1 base from V and 0 from J, leaving 5 bases between them. The germline V gene encodes CDR1 SGHRS and CDR2 YFSETQ. The CDR3: CASSLLSSYNSPLHF. The CDR3 coding sequence is TGCGCCAGCAGCTTGCTAAGCTCCTATAATTCACCCCTCCACTTT.

This clone was picked up one time. The chain is built from TRBV6-6 and TRBJ2-7, with D perhaps matching TRBD2 (5 bases). V was cut by 2 bases and J by 4 bases, with 15 bases left in between. CDR1 is MNHNY and CDR2 is SVGAGI in the germline V gene (reference sequence). The CDR3 has 15 residues. Written as DNA, the CDR3 is TGTGCCAGCAGTTACGTTAGCGACTATGGGTACGAGCAGTACTTC. Its translation: CASSYVSDYGYEQYF.

V and J are TRBV25-1 and TRBJ2-7; D call uncertain. Germline CDR1 and CDR2: MGHDK and SYGVNS. V was clipped by 3 bases and J by 0 bases, with 12 bases between them. The CDR3 is made up of 15 amino acids. The CDR3 spells CASSDRDASSYEQYF. For the CDR3, the DNA is TGTGCCAGCAGTGATAGAGACGCGAGCTCCTACGAGCAGTACTTC.

The chain employs TRBV9 and TRBJ2-1, with 9 bases aligning to TRBD1. J gave up 5 bases and V 4 bases, and 4 bases lay outside the gene matches. The germline V gene encodes CDR1 SGDLS and CDR2 YYNGEE. The CDR3 is 14 amino acids. The CDR3 sequence: CASSLGQGHNEQFF. The CDR3 region has the DNA TGTGCCAGCAGCCTGGGACAGGGCCACAATGAGCAGTTCTTC.

The rearrangement links TRBV19 to TRBJ1-3, with TRBD1 matching 7 bases. V dropped 7 bases and J dropped 1; count of bases not matched to a gene: 4. This CDR3 contains 14 residues. CDR1 and CDR2 from the germline V gene are LNHDA and SQIVND (reference sequence). CDR3 region: CASMEQGSGNTIYF. Written as DNA, the CDR3 is TGTGCCAGTATGGAACAGGGGTCTGGAAACACCATATATTTT.

The chain has TRBV4-2 and TRBJ2-7; no clear D. V lost 0 bases, J lost 1 base, and 10 bases lay in between. Germline CDR1 and CDR2: LGHNA and YNFKEQ. This CDR3 has 15 residues. This chain's CDR3 is CASSQDPMESYEQYF. The CDR3 nucleotides are TGTGCCAGCAGCCAAGACCCCATGGAATCCTACGAGCAGTACTTC.

This clone was observed a handful of times. The chain is built from TRBV27 and TRBJ2-7; D possibly corresponds to TRBD1 (5 bases). The V end was cut by 2 bases, the J end by 7 bases, with 12 bases between. CDR1 MNHEY and CDR2 SMNVEV come from the germline V gene (reference sequence). The CDR3 is 13 residues long. CDR3 amino acids: CASSLSRAAEQYF. The CDR3, as DNA: TGTGCCAGCAGTTTAAGCAGGGCAGCGGAGCAGTACTTC.

The V and J genes are TRBV3-1 (or the pseudogene TRBV3-2) and TRBJ1-2, with TRBD1 as a possible D gene (5 bases). The CDR3 consists of 16 residues. The germline gives CDR1 LGHDT, CDR2 YNNKEL (reference sequence). Trimming removed 3 bases at V and 3 bases at J, with 17 bases between. CDR3 in amino acids: CASSHARTRLDYGYTF. As DNA, the CDR3 is TGTGCCAGCAGCCATGCTCGGACACGGCTGGACTATGGCTACACCTTC.

This chain connects TRBV9 to TRBJ2-2; TRBD1 is a possible D gene (6 bases). V lost 4 bases and J 1 base, leaving 11 bases between the germline ends. CDR1 is SGDLS and CDR2 is YYNGEE in the germline V gene. The CDR3 is 15 residues long. CDR3 region: CASSQQGRNTGELFF. DNA for the CDR3: TGTGCCAGCAGCCAACAGGGCCGGAACACCGGGGAGCTGTTTTTT.

The chain links TRBV2 to TRBJ2-7, with 11 bases identical to TRBD1. The CDR3 consists of 16 residues. Germline V gene sequence: CDR1 SNHLY, CDR2 FYNNEI. Trimming at V came to 1 base and at J to 3 bases, leaving 5 bases not matched to a gene. CDR3 residues: CASSEGEDRGRYEQYF. CDR3 DNA sequence: TGTGCCAGCAGTGAAGGGGAGGACAGGGGGCGCTACGAGCAGTACTTC.

In DNA, the CDR3 is TGTGCCAGCAGCCAAGCCGGGACAGGGACCGGAGGGGGCTACACCTTC. It is translated as CASSQAGTGTGGGYTF. This chain uses TRBV14 with TRBJ1-2, with 9 bases aligning to TRBD1. This CDR3 region has 16 residues. Germline-derived CDR1 and CDR2 are SGHDN and FVKESK. V lost 1 base, J lost 8 bases, and 11 bases stayed unmatched.